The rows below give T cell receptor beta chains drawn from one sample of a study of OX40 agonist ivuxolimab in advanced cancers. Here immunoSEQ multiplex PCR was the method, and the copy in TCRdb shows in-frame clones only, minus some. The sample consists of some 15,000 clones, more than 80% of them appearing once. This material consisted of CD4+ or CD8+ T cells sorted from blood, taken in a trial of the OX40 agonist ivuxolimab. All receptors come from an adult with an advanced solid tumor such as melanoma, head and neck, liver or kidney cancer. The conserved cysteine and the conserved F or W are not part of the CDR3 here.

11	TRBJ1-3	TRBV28	ASSFTGWYTIY
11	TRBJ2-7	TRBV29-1	SVEGLAIHEQY
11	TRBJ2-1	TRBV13	ASAPQVYNEQF
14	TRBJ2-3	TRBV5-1	ASSLALAGPPDTQY
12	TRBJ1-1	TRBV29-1	SVEGGRLNTEAF
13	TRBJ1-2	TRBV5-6	ASSLYQEIYDGYT
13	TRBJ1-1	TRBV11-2	ASSLVKEPNTEAF
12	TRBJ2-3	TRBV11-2	ASGLRQGIDTQY
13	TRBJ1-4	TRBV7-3	ASSMTGGAGEKLF
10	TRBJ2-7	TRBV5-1	ASSLEGYEQY
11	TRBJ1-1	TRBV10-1	ASSVGTKTEAF
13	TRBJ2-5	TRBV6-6	ASSRLASWVETQY
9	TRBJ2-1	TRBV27	ASSKGAEQF
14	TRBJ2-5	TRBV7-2	ASSSLRLAGGETQY
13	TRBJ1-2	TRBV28	ASSPRTGRGYGYT
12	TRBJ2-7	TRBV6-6	ASSYSGHSYEQY
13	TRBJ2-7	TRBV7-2	ASRLRGTGSYEQY
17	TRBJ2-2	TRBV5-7	ASSIFGPIQGGDTGELF
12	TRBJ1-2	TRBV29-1	SVPRTGGVDGYT
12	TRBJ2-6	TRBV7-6	ASSLTSGANVLT
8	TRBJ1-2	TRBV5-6	ASGQNGYT
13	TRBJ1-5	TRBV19	ASSIQKPSNQPQH
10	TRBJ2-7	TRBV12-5	ASGLQGYEQY
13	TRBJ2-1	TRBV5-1	ASSLERPEYNEQF
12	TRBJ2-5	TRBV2	ASSYDDSQETQY
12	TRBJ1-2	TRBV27	ASSPLGQNYGYT
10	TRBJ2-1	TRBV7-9	ASSFQLDEQF
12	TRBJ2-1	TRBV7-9	ASRGLADAGEQF
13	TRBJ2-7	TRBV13	ASSPTANQVYEQY
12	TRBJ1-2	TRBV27	ASSGGQGFYGYT
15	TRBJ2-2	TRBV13	ASSLSLGTSFHGELF
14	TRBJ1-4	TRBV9	ASSVGATVFNEKLF
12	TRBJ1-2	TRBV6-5	ASSYSTQPYGYT
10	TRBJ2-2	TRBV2	ASPGGTGELF
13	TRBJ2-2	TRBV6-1	ASSRFSEVTGELF
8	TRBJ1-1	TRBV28	ASSGGEAF
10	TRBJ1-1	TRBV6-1	ASMSDNTEAF
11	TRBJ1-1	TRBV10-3	AISLSGGAGDF
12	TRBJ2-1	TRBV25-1	ASSWAESYNEQF
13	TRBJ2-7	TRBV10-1	ASTESSDTPYEQY
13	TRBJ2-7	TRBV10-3	AISEPRDRGYEQY
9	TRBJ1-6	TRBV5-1	ATVFNSPLH
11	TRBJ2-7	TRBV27	ASSLGRNYEQY
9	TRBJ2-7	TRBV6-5	ASSSAYEQY
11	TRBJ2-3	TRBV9	ASSAGNADTQY
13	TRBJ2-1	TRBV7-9	ASSTGTHSYNEQF
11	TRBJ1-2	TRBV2	ASPIRDRNGYT
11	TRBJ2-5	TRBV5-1	ASSLEGGETQY
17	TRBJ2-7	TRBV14	ASSQDLGSGASGSYEQY
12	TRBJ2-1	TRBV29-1	SVDFFSTYNEQF
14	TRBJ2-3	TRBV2	ASSAGQLLRTDTQY
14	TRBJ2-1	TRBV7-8	ASSLAQGNSYNEQF
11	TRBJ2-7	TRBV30	AWSVGSPVEQY
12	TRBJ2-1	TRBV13	ASSSGTPYNEQF
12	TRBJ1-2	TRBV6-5	ASSYSQGGYGYT
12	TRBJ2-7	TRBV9	ASSGGDPSYEQY
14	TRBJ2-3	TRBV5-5	ASSPLSVLGTDTQY